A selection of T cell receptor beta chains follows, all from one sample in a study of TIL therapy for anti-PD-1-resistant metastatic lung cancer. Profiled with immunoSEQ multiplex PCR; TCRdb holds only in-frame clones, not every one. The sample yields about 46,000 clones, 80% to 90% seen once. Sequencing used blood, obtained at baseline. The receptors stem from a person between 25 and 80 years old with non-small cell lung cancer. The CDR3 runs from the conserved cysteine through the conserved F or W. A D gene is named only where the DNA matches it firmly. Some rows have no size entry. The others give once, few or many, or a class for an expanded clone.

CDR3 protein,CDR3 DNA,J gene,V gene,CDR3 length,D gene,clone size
CASSSSRVTQNGELFF,TGTGCCAGCAGCTCATCCAGGGTTACCCAGAACGGGGAGCTGTTTTTT,TRBJ2-2,TRBV5-4,16,-,-
CAWSVLGLAAAFF,TGTGCCTGGAGTGTCCTGGGACTAGCGGCGGCGTTCTTC,TRBJ2-1,TRBV30,13,TRBD2,-
CASSWVGNEQFF,TGTGCCAGCAGCTGGGTCGGGAATGAGCAGTTCTTC,TRBJ2-1,TRBV6-2/TRBV6-3,12,-,-
CASSLRGGPGWGHNEQFF,TGTGCCAGCAGTTTGAGGGGAGGTCCGGGATGGGGTCACAATGAGCAGTTCTTC,TRBJ2-1,TRBV27,18,-,-
CASSLPLGQGHEQFF,TGTGCCAGCAGTTTACCCCTCGGACAGGGTCATGAGCAGTTCTTC,TRBJ2-1,TRBV27,15,TRBD1,once
CASSPRVSSYNEQFF,TGTGCCAGCTCACCAAGGGTAAGCTCCTACAATGAGCAGTTCTTC,TRBJ2-1,TRBV18,15,-,-
CASSSTGSTGETQYF,TGTGCCAGCAGCTCTACAGGGTCGACCGGGGAGACCCAGTACTTC,TRBJ2-5,TRBV7-2,15,-,-
CASSQDPGHPYEQYF,TGCGCCAGCAGCCAAGATCCAGGACATCCCTACGAGCAGTACTTC,TRBJ2-7,TRBV4-1,15,-,-
CASSGGEGQPRAYEQYF,TGTGCCAGCTCGGGAGGGGAGGGACAGCCTCGGGCCTACGAGCAGTACTTC,TRBJ2-7,TRBV27,17,-,-
CASSLVQGAGNEQFF,TGCGCCAGCAGCTTGGTACAGGGGGCTGGGAATGAGCAGTTCTTC,TRBJ2-1,TRBV5-1,15,TRBD1,-
CASSLVSWYQETQYF,TGTGCCAGCAGCTTGGTTAGTTGGTACCAAGAGACCCAGTACTTC,TRBJ2-5,TRBV5-8,15,-,-
CASSPRQGSPLHF,TGTGCCAGCAGCCCCCGGCAGGGCTCACCCCTCCACTTT,TRBJ1-6,TRBV7-8,13,-,-
CASSLNPLGLASHEQFF,TGTGCCAGCAGTTTAAATCCCCTGGGACTAGCAAGTCATGAGCAGTTCTTC,TRBJ2-1,TRBV28,17,TRBD2,-
CASSPTKGETQYF,TGTGCCAGCTCACCAACGAAGGGCGAGACCCAGTACTTC,TRBJ2-5,TRBV18,13,-,-
CASSQRWGTGVSPLHF,TGTGCCAGCAGCCAACGATGGGGCACAGGGGTTTCACCCCTCCACTTT,TRBJ1-6,TRBV14,16,TRBD1,few
CASSRKYRGSYEQYF,TGTGCCAGCAGCCGCAAATACAGGGGCTCCTACGAGCAGTACTTC,TRBJ2-7,TRBV6-5,15,TRBD1,-
CASSQSLFVGGRTEAFF,TGTGCCAGCAGCCAAAGCTTGTTCGTGGGGGGCCGGACTGAAGCTTTCTTT,TRBJ1-1,TRBV7-2,17,-,-
CASSISSSGRATGELFF,TGTGCCAGTAGTATTAGTTCTAGCGGGAGGGCCACCGGGGAGCTGTTTTTT,TRBJ2-2,TRBV19,17,TRBD2,-
CASSLPGTNYEQYF,TGCGCCAGCAGCTTACCCGGGACTAACTACGAGCAGTACTTC,TRBJ2-7,TRBV5-1,14,TRBD2,-
CASSSGVQETQYF,TGTGCCAGCAGCTCAGGGGTGCAGGAGACCCAGTACTTC,TRBJ2-5,TRBV9,13,-,-
CASSRDGFQETQYF,TGTGCCAGCAGTAGGGACGGATTCCAAGAGACCCAGTACTTC,TRBJ2-5,TRBV6-2/TRBV6-3,14,-,-
CASSFQGPYEQYF,TGTGCCAGCAGCTTTCAGGGGCCCTACGAGCAGTACTTC,TRBJ2-7,TRBV11-2,13,-,-
CASSIFGNNSPLHF,TGTGCCAGCAGTATCTTCGGTAATAATTCACCCCTCCACTTT,TRBJ1-6,TRBV6-2/TRBV6-3,14,-,-
CASSLQGLNTEAFF,TGTGCCAGCAGCTTACAGGGTTTGAACACTGAAGCTTTCTTT,TRBJ1-1,TRBV7-3,14,-,-
CASIPGQGAGEQYF,TGTGCCAGCATCCCTGGACAGGGGGCGGGAGAGCAGTACTTC,TRBJ2-7,TRBV6-5,14,TRBD1,once
CASSQGTGRSAWSEQYF,TGTGCCAGCTCACAAGGGACAGGGAGGTCCGCATGGAGCGAGCAGTACTTC,TRBJ2-7,TRBV18,17,TRBD1,-
CASSSMRTGGSYEQYF,TGTGCCAGCAGCTCTATGAGGACAGGGGGAAGCTACGAGCAGTACTTC,TRBJ2-7,TRBV28,16,TRBD1,-
CASSPPDSSSYNEQFF,TGTGCCAGCAGCCCCCCAGACAGTAGCTCCTACAATGAGCAGTTCTTC,TRBJ2-1,TRBV7-2,16,-,-
CASSLHRDEQFF,TGTGCCAGCAGCTTACACAGGGATGAGCAGTTCTTC,TRBJ2-1,TRBV7-9,12,-,-
CASIYTGTGHNSPLHF,TGTGCCAGCATCTACACCGGGACAGGGCATAATTCACCCCTCCACTTT,TRBJ1-6,TRBV7-9,16,TRBD1,-
CASSSPPGPQFF,TGTGCCAGCAGCTCACCCCCGGGACCGCAGTTCTTC,TRBJ2-1,TRBV7-9,12,-,-
CASSYSGTSGRSSYNEQFF,TGTGCCAGCAGTTACTCCGGGACTAGCGGGAGGAGCTCCTACAATGAGCAGTTCTTC,TRBJ2-1,TRBV6-2/TRBV6-3,19,TRBD2,-
CASSPPGRMNTEAFF,TGTGCCAGCAGCCCCCCCGGGAGGATGAACACTGAAGCTTTCTTT,TRBJ1-1,TRBV9,15,-,few
CASSQVGQAGSYNEQFF,TGCGCCAGCAGCCAAGTTGGTCAAGCGGGGTCCTACAATGAGCAGTTCTTC,TRBJ2-1,TRBV4-3,17,TRBD2,-
CASSLPGQSPYEQYF,TGTGCCAGCAGCTTGCCCGGACAGAGCCCCTACGAGCAGTACTTC,TRBJ2-7,TRBV5-6,15,-,-
CATSPHVGTYNEQFF,TGTGCCACCAGTCCCCACGTAGGGACCTACAATGAGCAGTTCTTC,TRBJ2-1,TRBV24-1,15,-,-
CASRMDTNQPQHF,TGTGCCAGCAGGATGGACACGAATCAGCCCCAGCATTTT,TRBJ1-5,TRBV6-5,13,-,-
CATSDNYEQFF,TGTGCCACCAGTGATAACTATGAGCAGTTCTTC,TRBJ2-1,TRBV24-1,11,-,once
CSVEYRVWNTDTQYF,TGCAGCGTTGAATACAGGGTTTGGAACACAGATACGCAGTATTTT,TRBJ2-3,TRBV29-1,15,-,-
CASSATGQGPSPLHF,TGTGCCAGCAGCGCAACGGGACAGGGGCCCTCACCCCTCCACTTT,TRBJ1-6,TRBV9,15,TRBD1,-
CASSPRVQYEQYF,TGTGCCAGCAGCCCCCGCGTCCAGTACGAGCAGTACTTC,TRBJ2-7,TRBV16,13,-,-
CASSYPLDSHNSPLHF,TGTGCCAGCAGTTACCCCTTGGACAGTCACAATTCACCCCTCCACTTT,TRBJ1-6,TRBV6-2/TRBV6-3,16,-,-
CASSYGGLGQETQYF,TGTGCCAGCAGTTATGGGGGACTAGGCCAAGAGACCCAGTACTTC,TRBJ2-5,TRBV6-5,15,TRBD2,-
CSATMNTEAFF,TGCAGTGCTACCATGAACACTGAAGCTTTCTTT,TRBJ1-1,TRBV20-1,11,-,-
CASSYSGPRGGEQYF,TGTGCCAGCAGTTACTCCGGGCCAAGGGGGGGCGAGCAGTACTTC,TRBJ2-7,TRBV6-5,15,-,-
CASSSTAGGFNNEQFF,TGTGCCAGCAGTTCCACCGCGGGGGGGTTTAACAATGAGCAGTTCTTC,TRBJ2-1,TRBV28,16,TRBD2,-
CASSAGLAGVYEQYF,TGTGCCAGCAGCGCCGGACTAGCGGGGGTCTACGAGCAGTACTTC,TRBJ2-7,TRBV11-2,15,TRBD2,-
CASSLAEPPAYEQYF,TGTGCCAGTAGTCTTGCTGAGCCTCCTGCCTACGAGCAGTACTTC,TRBJ2-7,TRBV19,15,-,-
CASSLNRGDYGYTF,TGTGCCAGCAGTTTAAACAGGGGGGACTATGGCTACACCTTC,TRBJ1-2,TRBV6-5,14,TRBD1,-
CASSYSTRTGELFF,TGTGCCAGCAGTTACTCTACCCGCACCGGGGAGCTGTTTTTT,TRBJ2-2,TRBV6-2/TRBV6-3,14,-,-